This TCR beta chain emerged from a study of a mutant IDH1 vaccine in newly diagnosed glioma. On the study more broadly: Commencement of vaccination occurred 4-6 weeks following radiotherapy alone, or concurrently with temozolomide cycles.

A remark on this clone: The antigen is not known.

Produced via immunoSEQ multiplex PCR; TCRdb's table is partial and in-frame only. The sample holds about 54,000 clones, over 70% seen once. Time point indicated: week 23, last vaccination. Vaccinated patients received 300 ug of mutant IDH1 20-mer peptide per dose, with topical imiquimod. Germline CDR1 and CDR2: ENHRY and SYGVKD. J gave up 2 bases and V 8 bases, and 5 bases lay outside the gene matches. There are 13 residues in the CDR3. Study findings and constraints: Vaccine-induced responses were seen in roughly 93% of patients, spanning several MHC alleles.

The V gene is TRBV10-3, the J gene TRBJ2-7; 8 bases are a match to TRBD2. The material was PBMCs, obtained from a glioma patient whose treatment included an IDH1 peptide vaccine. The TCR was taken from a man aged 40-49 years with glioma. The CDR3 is CAIGLALTYEQYF. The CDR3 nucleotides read TGTGCCATCGGACTAGCACTAACCTACGAGCAGTACTTC.